The following is a T cell receptor (beta chain) sequence with its context. The germline V gene encodes CDR1 MNHNS and CDR2 SASEGT. Trimming took 0 bases from V and 10 from J, leaving 6 bases between them. The CDR3 totals 12 residues. The data derive from a study of cytomegalovirus exposure and HLA in healthy donors. The PCR made use of 60 Vbeta and 13 Jbeta primers. Sequencing used immunoSEQ multiplex PCR; TCRdb keeps in-frame clones, though not all of them. The sample lists approximately 140,000 clones; over 65% were seen once. The sequencing input was PBMCs. The receptor's source is a man in his forties or fifties in good health and CMV-seropositive. J is TRBJ1-4 and V is TRBV6-1; no reliable D call. The CDR3 reads CASSEALGKLFF. The CDR3 DNA is TGTGCCAGCAGTGAAGCTCTCGGAAAACTGTTTTTT.